These T cell receptor beta chains were read from a single sample in a study of T cells in Graves' hyperthyroidism and ophthalmopathy. Each CDR3 protein is one row after TCRdb ran MiXCR on the multiplex PCR reads. This table holds about 640,000 distinct CDR3 sequences, less than 25% found once. Sample: blood. The receptors derive from a man aged 30 to 39 with Graves' ophthalmopathy. The CDR3 runs from the conserved cysteine through the conserved F or W. The order of the fields is D gene, V gene, clone size, J gene, CDR3 protein, CDR3 DNA. The D gene is left open where the match is weak. Not every row has a clone size; where given, it reads once, few, many or a size class.

TRBD2	TRBV27	many	TRBJ2-1	CASSLGASGPFSSYNEQFF	TGTGCCAGCAGTTTAGGGGCTAGCGGGCCTTTTAGCTCCTACAATGAGCAGTTCTTC
-	TRBV11-2	few	TRBJ2-3	CASSLSPGTQYF	TGTGCCAGCAGCTTAAGCCCTGGTACGCAGTATTTT
TRBD1	TRBV25-1	-	TRBJ1-4	CASSEFPGQGPNEKLFF	TGTGCCAGCAGTGAGTTCCCGGGACAGGGACCCAATGAAAAACTGTTTTTT
-	TRBV30	few	TRBJ1-1	CACGEALNTEAFF	TGTGCCTGCGGGGAAGCCCTGAACACTGAAGCTTTCTTT
TRBD2	TRBV20-1	many	TRBJ2-5	CSATKTSMQTQYF	TGCAGTGCTACAAAGACTAGCATGCAGACCCAGTACTTC
-	TRBV20-1	few	TRBJ1-5	CSAKKTGSLSNQPQHF	TGCAGTGCTAAAAAGACAGGATCTCTTAGCAATCAGCCCCAGCATTTT
TRBD2	TRBV2	many	TRBJ2-7	CASSDGRGYEQYF	TGTGCCAGCAGTGACGGGAGGGGCTACGAGCAGTACTTC
-	TRBV30	-	TRBJ1-1	CAMTGNTEAFF	TGTGCAATGACAGGGAACACTGAAGCTTTCTTT
-	TRBV7-2	many	TRBJ2-1	CASSSVAGWEQFF	TGTGCCAGCAGCTCCGTTGCGGGGTGGGAGCAGTTCTTC
TRBD1	TRBV6-2/TRBV6-3	-	TRBJ1-2	CASRRTGGENGYTF	TGTGCCAGCAGAAGGACAGGGGGCGAGAATGGCTACACCTTC
TRBD1	TRBV5-1	many	TRBJ2-7	CASSLERGRYEQYF	TGCGCCAGCAGCTTGGAGAGGGGGCGCTACGAGCAGTACTTC
-	TRBV6-1	many	TRBJ1-2	CASSEALPDSYYGYTF	TGTGCCAGCAGTGAAGCTCTCCCGGACAGCTACTATGGCTACACCTTC
TRBD1	TRBV28	many	TRBJ1-2	CASKVGTGVLQGYTF	TGTGCCAGTAAAGTCGGGACAGGGGTTCTACAGGGCTACACCTTC
TRBD1	TRBV6-1	many	TRBJ1-1	CASSAQQGANTEAFF	TGTGCCAGCAGTGCGCAACAGGGGGCAAACACTGAAGCTTTCTTT
-	TRBV6-1	-	TRBJ1-2	CASSEGGRGYGYTF	TGTGCCAGCAGTGAAGGGGGGCGCGGCTATGGCTACACCTTC